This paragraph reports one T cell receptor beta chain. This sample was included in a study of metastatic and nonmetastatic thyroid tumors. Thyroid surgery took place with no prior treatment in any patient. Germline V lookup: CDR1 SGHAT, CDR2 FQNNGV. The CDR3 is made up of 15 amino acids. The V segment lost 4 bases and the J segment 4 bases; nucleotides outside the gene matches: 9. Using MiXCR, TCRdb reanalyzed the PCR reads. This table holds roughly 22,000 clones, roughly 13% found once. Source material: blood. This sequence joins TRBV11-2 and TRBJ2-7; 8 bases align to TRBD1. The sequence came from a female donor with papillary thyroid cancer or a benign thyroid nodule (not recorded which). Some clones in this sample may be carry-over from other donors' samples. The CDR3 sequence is CASSYPRTGRYEQYF. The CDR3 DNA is TGTGCCAGCAGCTACCCCCGGACAGGGAGGTACGAGCAGTACTTC.